In this sample, the clone carrying this T cell receptor (beta chain) turned up a few times. The antigen remains undetermined. This sample was included in a study of CD8+ T cells in alopecia areata. Background on the study: Those treated were given oral tofacitinib at 5 to 10 mg twice daily.

The study, taken as a whole, reports: Alopecia totalis/universalis scalp especially showed more expanded CD8+ clones than normal scalp. Scalp and blood samples kept many expanded lesional clones throughout tofacitinib.

V shed 0 bases and J 7 bases; nucleotides not matched to a gene: 5. The CDR3 contains 14 residues. The V gene's germline CDR1 is SGDLS and CDR2 YYNGEE. Regarding treatment: oral pan-JAK inhibitor, 5-10 mg twice daily. Collected material from alopecia areata patients comprised lesional scalp punch biopsies and peripheral blood. Following RNA extraction, reverse transcription yielded cDNA that acted as the sequencing template. Assay used: immunoSEQ multiplex PCR; TCRdb lists only in-frame clones, some missing. This sample yields around 120,000 clones, of which roughly 55% are seen a single time; under 7.5% belongs to the top ten.

Sequencing used CD4+ T cells sorted from blood, obtained at week 4, from a patient treated with tofacitinib. This receptor was taken from a human donor with alopecia areata. V and J are TRBV9 and TRBJ2-5; TRBD2 aligns across 8 bases. CDR3 sequence (DNA): TGTGCCAGCAGCGTAGTGCGGGAGGAAGGGACCCAGTACTTC. Protein product: CASSVVREEGTQYF.